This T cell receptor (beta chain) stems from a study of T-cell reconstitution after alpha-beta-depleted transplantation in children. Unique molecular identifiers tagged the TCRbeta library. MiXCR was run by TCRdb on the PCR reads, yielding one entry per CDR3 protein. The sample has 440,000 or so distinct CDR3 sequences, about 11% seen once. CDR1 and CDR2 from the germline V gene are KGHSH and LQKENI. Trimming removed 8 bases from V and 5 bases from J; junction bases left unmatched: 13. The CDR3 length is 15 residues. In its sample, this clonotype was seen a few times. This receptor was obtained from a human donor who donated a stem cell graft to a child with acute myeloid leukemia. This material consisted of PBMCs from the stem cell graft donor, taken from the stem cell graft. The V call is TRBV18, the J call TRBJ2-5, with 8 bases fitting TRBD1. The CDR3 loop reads CASTTGHRGSETQYF. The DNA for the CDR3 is TGTGCCAGCACCACAGGGCACAGGGGGTCGGAGACCCAGTACTTC. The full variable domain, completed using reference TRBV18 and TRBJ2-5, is NAGVMQNPRHLVRRRGQEARLRCSPMKGHSHVYWYRQLPEEGLKFMVYLQKENIIDESGMPKERFSAEFPKEGPSILRIQQVVRGDSAAYFCASTTGHRGSETQYFGPGTRLLVL.